This T cell receptor (beta chain) originates from a study of vaccination effects on CD4 cells after COVID-19. General study results and limits: There were few convalescent patients in the study and no early post-infection timepoints.

TCRdb's table, derived via immunoSEQ multiplex PCR, lists solely in-frame clones and lacks some. The profile covers about 72,000 clones, with 81% appearing a single time and roughly 1.2% taken by the ten largest. This clone was observed a handful of times. As yet, its antigen is unknown. In the ViraFEST assay, antigen-specific CD4+ clonotypes were identified by expansion after peptide-pool stimulation. Isolating CD4+ T cells followed about 11 days of culture. Every participant took two doses of the BNT162b2 or mRNA-1273 vaccine. Previously uninfected by SARS-CoV-2, the vaccine recipients also showed negative nucleocapsid antibodies. Wells containing two million PBMC each were cultured with approximately 9.7 IU/ml IL-2 and approximately 9.6 ug/ml peptides. Each culture had half its medium swapped for IL-2 medium on days 3 and 7. The V segment lost 3 bases and the J segment 3 bases; nucleotides outside the gene matches: 5. The CDR3 contains 14 residues. Germline loops: CDR1 SGHDT, CDR2 YYEEEE.

The TCR sequence derives from a human donor who received a COVID-19 vaccine. J is TRBJ1-2 and V is TRBV5-6; TRBD1 matches at 7 bases. This material consisted of CD4+ T cells from PBMCs cultured with HCoV-229E spike peptides, taken after COVID-19 vaccination. CDR3 nucleotides: TGTGCCAGCAGCTCAACAGGGGTATACTATGGCTACACCTTC. This codes for CASSSTGVYYGYTF.